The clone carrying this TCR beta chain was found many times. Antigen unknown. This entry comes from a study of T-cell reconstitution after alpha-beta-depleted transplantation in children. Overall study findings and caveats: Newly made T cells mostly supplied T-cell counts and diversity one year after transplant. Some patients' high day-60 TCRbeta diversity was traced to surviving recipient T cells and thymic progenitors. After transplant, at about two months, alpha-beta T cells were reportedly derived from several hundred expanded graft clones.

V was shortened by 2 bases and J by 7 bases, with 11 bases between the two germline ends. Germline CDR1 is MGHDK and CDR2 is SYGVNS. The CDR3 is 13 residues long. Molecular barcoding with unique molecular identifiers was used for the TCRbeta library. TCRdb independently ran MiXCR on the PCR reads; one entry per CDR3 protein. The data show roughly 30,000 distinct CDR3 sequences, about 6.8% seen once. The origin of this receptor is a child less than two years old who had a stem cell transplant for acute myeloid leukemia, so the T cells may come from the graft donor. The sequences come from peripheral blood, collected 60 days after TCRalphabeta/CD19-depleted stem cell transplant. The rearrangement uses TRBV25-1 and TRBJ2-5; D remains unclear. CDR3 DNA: TGTGCCAGCAGTGAAGGGAAGCTTAGGACCCAGTACTTC. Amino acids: CASSEGKLRTQYF.